This TCR beta chain was sequenced for a study of cytomegalovirus exposure and HLA in healthy donors. Study information: Roughly 85 million unique TCRs from HLA-typed donors were held in an early release of data. Most genotyped donors, approximately 81% of 398, had Caucasian-associated genetic ancestry.

Primers: 60 Vbeta forward and 13 Jbeta reverse. Sequencing used immunoSEQ multiplex PCR; TCRdb keeps in-frame clones, though not all of them. The sample holds some 91,000 clones, roughly 78% seen once. Whole-study results and caveats: HLA restriction was apparent for most CMV-associated TCR beta chains in a later analysis. The listing of 150 to 200 TCR beta chains classed them as cytomegalovirus-associated.

As for this clone: Antigen: not known.

The CDR3 extends over 14 amino acids. With 5 bases clipped from V and 7 bases from J, the junction kept 6 bases outside the gene matches. Germline-derived CDR1 and CDR2 are SGHDT and YYEEEE. Sequences were obtained from PBMCs. The receptor's source is a woman aged 55 to 70 in good health and CMV-seronegative. V is TRBV5-6 and J is TRBJ2-1, with 10 bases matching TRBD1. The CDR3 spells CASRSDRGRNEQFF. DNA of the CDR3: TGTGCCAGCAGATCTGACAGGGGGCGGAATGAGCAGTTCTTC.